The rows below give T cell receptor beta chains drawn from one sample of a study of identical twins. MiXCR, applied by TCRdb to the 5' RACE reads, yields one record per CDR3 protein. The sample carries some 690,000 distinct CDR3 sequences, approximately 21% recorded once. Separately, the same data were catalogued under a study of T cells expressing NK-cell markers.

The sequenced material came from PBMCs. All receptors come from a young woman in good health. CDR3s include the opening cysteine and the closing phenylalanine or tryptophan. Fields, in order: V gene, CDR3 protein.

TRBV20-1 CSAMSRGDRVYGYTF
TRBV7-6 CASSPLDRVVEQYF
TRBV12-3/TRBV12-4 CASSFRDYEQYF
TRBV6-2/TRBV6-3 CASSYWGRFTDTQYF
TRBV7-2 CASRLSGGLFNEQFF
TRBV5-1 CASSLVASGPDTQYF
TRBV20-1 CSARGWAATSYEQYF
TRBV25-1 CASIGSWETQYF
TRBV9 CASSVALHVAGEETQYF
TRBV10-2 CASRDRPEETQYF
TRBV7-2 CASSPTEGINYGYTF
TRBV7-8 CASSFRTSVLYTQYF
TRBV12-3/TRBV12-4 CASRQTDQYEQYF